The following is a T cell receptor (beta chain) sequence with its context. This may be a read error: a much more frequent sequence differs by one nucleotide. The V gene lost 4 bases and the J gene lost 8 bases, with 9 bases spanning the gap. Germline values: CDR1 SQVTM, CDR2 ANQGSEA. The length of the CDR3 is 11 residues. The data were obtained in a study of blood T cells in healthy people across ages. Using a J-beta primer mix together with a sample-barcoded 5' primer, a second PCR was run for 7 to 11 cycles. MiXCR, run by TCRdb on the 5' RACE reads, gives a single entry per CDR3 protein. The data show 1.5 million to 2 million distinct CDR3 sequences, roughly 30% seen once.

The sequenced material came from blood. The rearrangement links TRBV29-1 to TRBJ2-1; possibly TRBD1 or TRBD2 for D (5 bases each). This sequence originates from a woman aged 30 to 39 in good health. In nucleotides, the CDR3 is TGCAGCGTTGCCAGGGACGATGAGCAGTTCTTC. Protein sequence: CSVARDDEQFF.